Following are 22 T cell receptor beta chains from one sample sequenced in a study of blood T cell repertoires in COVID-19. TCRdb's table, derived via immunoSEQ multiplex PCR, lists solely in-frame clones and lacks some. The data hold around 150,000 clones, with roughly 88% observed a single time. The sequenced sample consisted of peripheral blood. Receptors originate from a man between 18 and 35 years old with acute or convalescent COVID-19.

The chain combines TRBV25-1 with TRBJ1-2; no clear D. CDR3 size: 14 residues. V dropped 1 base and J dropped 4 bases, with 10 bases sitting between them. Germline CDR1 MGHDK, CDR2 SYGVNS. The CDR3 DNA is TGTGCCAGCAGTGAATTATCAACGGTCTATGGCTACACCTTC. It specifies CASSELSTVYGYTF.

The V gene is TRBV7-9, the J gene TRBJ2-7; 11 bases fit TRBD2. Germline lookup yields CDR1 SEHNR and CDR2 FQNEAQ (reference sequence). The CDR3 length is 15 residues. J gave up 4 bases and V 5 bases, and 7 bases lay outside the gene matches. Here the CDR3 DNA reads TGTGCCAGCAGCCTATTAGCGGGAGGGTCGTACGAGCAGTACTTC. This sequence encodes CASSLLAGGSYEQYF.

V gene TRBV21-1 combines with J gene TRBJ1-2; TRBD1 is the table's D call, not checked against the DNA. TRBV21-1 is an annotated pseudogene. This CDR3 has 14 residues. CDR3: CASWGQGVSRGYTF. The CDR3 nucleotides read TGTGCCAGCTGGGGACAGGGCGTAAGTAGAGGCTACACCTTC.

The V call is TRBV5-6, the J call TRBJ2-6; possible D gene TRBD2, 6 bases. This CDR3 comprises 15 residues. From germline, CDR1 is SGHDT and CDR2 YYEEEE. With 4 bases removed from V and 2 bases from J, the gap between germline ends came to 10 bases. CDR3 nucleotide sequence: TGTGCCAGCAGCCATTGGGGGGCTGGGGCCAACGTCCTGACTTTC. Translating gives CASSHWGAGANVLTF. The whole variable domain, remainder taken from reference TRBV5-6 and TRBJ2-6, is DAGVTQSPTHLIKTRGQQVTLRCSPKSGHDTVSWYQQALGQGPQFIFQYYEEEERQRGNFPDRFSGHQFPNYSSELNVNALLLGDSALYLCASSHWGAGANVLTFGAGSRLTVL.

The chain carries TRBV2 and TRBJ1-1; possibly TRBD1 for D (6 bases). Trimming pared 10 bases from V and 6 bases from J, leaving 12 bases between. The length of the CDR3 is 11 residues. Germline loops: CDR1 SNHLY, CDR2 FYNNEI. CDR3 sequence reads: CATAGDAEAFF. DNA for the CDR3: TGTGCCACCGCAGGGGACGCTGAAGCTTTCTTT.

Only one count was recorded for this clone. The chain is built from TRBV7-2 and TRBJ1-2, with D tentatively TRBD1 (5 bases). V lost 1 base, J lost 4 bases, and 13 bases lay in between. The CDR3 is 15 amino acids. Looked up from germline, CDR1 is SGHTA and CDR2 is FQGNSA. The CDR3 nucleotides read TGTGCCAGCAGCTTAGTCGTGGGACTAAGCTATGGCTACACCTTC. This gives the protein CASSLVVGLSYGYTF. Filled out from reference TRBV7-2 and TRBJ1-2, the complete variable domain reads GAGVSQSPSNKVTEKGKDVELRCDPISGHTALYWYRQSLGQGLEFLIYFQGNSAPDKSGLPSDRFSAERTGGSVSTLTIQRTQQEDSAVYLCASSLVVGLSYGYTFGSGTRLTVV.

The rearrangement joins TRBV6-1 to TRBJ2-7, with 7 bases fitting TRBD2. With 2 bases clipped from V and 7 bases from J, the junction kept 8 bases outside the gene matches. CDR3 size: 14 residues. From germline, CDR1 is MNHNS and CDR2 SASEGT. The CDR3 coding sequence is TGTGCCAGCAGTGAACTCCCGGGAGGCTGGGAGCAGTACTTC. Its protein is CASSELPGGWEQYF.

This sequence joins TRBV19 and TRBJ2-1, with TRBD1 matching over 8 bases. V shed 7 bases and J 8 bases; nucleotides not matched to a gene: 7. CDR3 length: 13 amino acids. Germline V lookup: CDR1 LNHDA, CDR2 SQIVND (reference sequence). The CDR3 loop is CASNDRGYDEQFF. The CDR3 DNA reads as TGTGCCAGTAATGACAGGGGATACGATGAGCAGTTCTTC.

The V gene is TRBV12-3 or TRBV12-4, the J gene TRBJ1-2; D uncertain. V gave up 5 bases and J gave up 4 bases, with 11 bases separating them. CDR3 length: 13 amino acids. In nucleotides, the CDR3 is TGTGCCAGCAGTCTGGACTCGGGCTATGGCTACACCTTC. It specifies CASSLDSGYGYTF.

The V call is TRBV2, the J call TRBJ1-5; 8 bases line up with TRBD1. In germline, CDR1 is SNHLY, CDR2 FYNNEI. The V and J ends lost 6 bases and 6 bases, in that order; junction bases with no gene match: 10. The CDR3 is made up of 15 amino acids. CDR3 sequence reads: CASSVDRGWGQPQHF. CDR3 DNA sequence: TGTGCCAGCAGCGTCGACAGGGGATGGGGTCAGCCCCAGCATTTT.

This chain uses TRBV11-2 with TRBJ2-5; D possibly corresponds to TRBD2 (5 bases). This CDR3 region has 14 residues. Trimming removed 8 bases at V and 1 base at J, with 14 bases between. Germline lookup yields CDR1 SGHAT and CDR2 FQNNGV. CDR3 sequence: CASGSFTSQETQYF. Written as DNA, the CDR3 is TGTGCCAGCGGATCTTTTACTAGCCAAGAGACCCAGTACTTC. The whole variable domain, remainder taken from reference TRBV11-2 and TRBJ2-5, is EAGVAQSPRYKIIEKRQSVAFWCNPISGHATLYWYQQILGQGPKLLIQFQNNGVVDDSQLPKDRFSAERLKGVDSTLKIQPAKLEDSAVYLCASGSFTSQETQYFGPGTRLLVL.

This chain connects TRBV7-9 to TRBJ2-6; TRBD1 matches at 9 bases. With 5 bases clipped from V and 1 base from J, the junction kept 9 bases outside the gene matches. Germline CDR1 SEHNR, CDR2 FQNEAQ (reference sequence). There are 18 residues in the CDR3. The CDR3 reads CASSARGQGSSGANVLTF. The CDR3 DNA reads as TGTGCCAGCAGCGCAAGGGGACAGGGTTCATCTGGGGCCAACGTCCTGACTTTC.

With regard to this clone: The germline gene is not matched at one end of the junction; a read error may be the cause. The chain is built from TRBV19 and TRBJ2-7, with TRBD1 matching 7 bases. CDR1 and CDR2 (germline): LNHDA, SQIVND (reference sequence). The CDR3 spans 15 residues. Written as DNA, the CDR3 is TGTGCCAGTACTATATCTGGAAGGGGGCCATACGAGCAGTACTTC. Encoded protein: CASTISGRGPYEQYF.

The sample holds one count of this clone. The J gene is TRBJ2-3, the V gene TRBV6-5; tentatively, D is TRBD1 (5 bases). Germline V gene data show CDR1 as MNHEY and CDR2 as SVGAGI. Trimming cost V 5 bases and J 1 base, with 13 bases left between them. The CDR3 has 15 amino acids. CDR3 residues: CASSPTVPRTDTQYF. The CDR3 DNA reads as TGTGCCAGCAGTCCGACAGTTCCTCGCACAGATACGCAGTATTTT.

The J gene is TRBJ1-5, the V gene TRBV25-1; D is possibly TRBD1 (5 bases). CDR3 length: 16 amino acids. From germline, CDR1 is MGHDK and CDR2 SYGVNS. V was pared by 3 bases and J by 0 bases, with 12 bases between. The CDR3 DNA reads TGTGCCAGCAGTGATGGAAAGGGGATTAGCAATCAGCCCCAGCATTTT. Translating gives CASSDGKGISNQPQHF.

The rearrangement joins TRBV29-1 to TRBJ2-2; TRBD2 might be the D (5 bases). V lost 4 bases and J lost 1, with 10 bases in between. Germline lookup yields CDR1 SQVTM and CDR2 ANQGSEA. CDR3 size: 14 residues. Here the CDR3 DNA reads TGCAGCGTTGGCCCCGCGGGGAACACCGGGGAGCTGTTTTTT. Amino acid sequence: CSVGPAGNTGELFF.

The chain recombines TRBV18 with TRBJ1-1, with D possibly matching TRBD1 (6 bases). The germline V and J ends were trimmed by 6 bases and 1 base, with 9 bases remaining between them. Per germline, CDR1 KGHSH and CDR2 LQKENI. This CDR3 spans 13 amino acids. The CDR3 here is CASSGQSNTEAFF. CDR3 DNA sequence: TGTGCCAGCTCCGGACAGTCGAACACTGAAGCTTTCTTT.

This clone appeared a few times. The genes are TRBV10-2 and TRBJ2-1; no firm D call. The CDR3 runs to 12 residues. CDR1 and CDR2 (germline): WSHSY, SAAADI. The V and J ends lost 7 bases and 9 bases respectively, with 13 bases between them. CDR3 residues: CASIGWAGEQFF. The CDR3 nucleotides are TGCGCCAGCATCGGATGGGCCGGTGAGCAGTTCTTC.

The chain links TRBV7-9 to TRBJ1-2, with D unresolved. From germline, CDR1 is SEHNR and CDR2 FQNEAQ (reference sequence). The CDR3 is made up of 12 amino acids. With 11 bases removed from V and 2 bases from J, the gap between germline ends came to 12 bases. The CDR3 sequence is CAGAQPNYGYTF. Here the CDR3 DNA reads TGTGCCGGAGCCCAGCCGAACTATGGCTACACCTTC.

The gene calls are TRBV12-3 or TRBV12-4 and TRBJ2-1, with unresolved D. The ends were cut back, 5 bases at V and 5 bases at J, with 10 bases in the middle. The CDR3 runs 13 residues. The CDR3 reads CASSPTRNNEQFF. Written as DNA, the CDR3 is TGTGCCAGCAGTCCGACAAGGAACAATGAGCAGTTCTTC.

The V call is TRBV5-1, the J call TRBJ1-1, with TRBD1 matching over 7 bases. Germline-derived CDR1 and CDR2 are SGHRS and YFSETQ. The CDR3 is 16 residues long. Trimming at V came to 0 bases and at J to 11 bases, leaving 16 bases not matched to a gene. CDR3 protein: CASSLGRQGLDVSAFF. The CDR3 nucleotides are TGCGCCAGCAGCTTGGGCCGACAGGGTTTGGACGTGAGTGCTTTCTTT.

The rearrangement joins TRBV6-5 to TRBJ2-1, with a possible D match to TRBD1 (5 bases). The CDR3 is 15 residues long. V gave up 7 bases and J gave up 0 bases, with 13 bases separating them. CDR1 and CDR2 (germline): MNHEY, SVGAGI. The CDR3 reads CASIQGSGSYNEQFF. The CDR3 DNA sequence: TGTGCCAGCATCCAGGGTTCGGGCTCCTACAATGAGCAGTTCTTC.